These 10 T cell receptor beta chains were sequenced from one sample in a study of blood T cell repertoires in COVID-19. Profiled with immunoSEQ multiplex PCR; TCRdb holds only in-frame clones, not every one. The sample consists of about 330,000 clones, 85% to 90% of them appearing once. Sample: peripheral blood. Source of these receptors: a woman in her forties or fifties with active or convalescent COVID-19.

This clone was seen only once. The rearrangement joins TRBV4-3 to TRBJ1-5; possibly TRBD1 for D (6 bases). This CDR3 region has 13 residues. Germline V gene data show CDR1 as LGHNA and CDR2 as YSLEER. V lost 4 bases to trimming and J lost 4 bases, with 8 bases between them. The CDR3 here is CASSLGQNQPQHF. In nucleotides, the CDR3 is TGCGCCAGCAGCCTCGGACAGAATCAGCCCCAGCATTTT.

The J gene is TRBJ2-3, the V gene TRBV19; 7 positions match TRBD2. This CDR3 is 15 amino acids long. Per germline, CDR1 LNHDA and CDR2 SQIVND (reference sequence). After removal of 8 bases from V and 0 bases from J, the junction contained 8 bases not matched to a gene. CDR3 nucleotide sequence: TGTGCCAGTGGTGATCTAGCGGCTAGCACAGATACGCAGTATTTT. Amino acid sequence: CASGDLAASTDTQYF.

This clone was seen once. The V gene is TRBV4-3, the J gene TRBJ2-1; 10 nucleotides align to TRBD2. CDR3 length: 16 amino acids. The J segment lost 5 bases and the V segment lost 4 bases, leaving 8 bases of the junction unmatched. Germline CDR1 LGHNA, CDR2 YSLEER. The CDR3 DNA follows: TGCGCCAGCAGCCCAGACGGACTAGCGGAAAACAATGAGCAGTTCTTC. This sequence encodes CASSPDGLAENNEQFF.

The gene calls are TRBV30 and TRBJ1-2; D is ambiguous. Germline lookup yields CDR1 GTSNPN and CDR2 SVGIG (reference sequence). V was clipped by 1 base and J by 1 base, with 7 bases between them. The CDR3 sequence is 13 residues long. The CDR3 region has the DNA TGTGCCTGGAGTGGGAGCAGTAACTATGGCTACACCTTC. It yields the protein CAWSGSSNYGYTF.

The chain employs TRBV2 and TRBJ2-2; D possibly corresponds to TRBD1 (6 bases). The CDR3 extends over 15 amino acids. V was cut by 7 bases and J by 3 bases, with 15 bases left in between. In germline, CDR1 is SNHLY, CDR2 FYNNEI. The CDR3, as DNA: TGTGCCAGCACTAGGGACAAACTCGACACCGGGGAGCTGTTTTTT. This translates into CASTRDKLDTGELFF. Complete variable domain (other parts from reference TRBV2 and TRBJ2-2): EPEVTQTPSHQVTQMGQEVILRCVPISNHLYFYWYRQILGQKVEFLVSFYNNEISEKSEIFDDQFSVERPDGSNFTLKIRSTKLEDSAMYFCASTRDKLDTGELFFGEGSRLTVL.

The rearrangement joins TRBV7-2 to TRBJ1-1; 8 bases line up with TRBD1. J was trimmed by 1 base and V by 5 bases; bases with no gene match: 9. The CDR3 spans 16 residues. Germline CDR1 is SGHTA and CDR2 is FQGNSA. This CDR3 is CASSPDRVGRNTEAFF. In DNA form, the CDR3 reads TGTGCCAGCAGCCCGGACAGGGTTGGGAGGAACACTGAAGCTTTCTTT. Full variable domain (rest looked up from reference TRBV7-2 and TRBJ1-1): GAGVSQSPSNKVTEKGKDVELRCDPISGHTALYWYRQSLGQGLEFLIYFQGNSAPDKSGLPSDRFSAERTGGSVSTLTIQRTQQEDSAVYLCASSPDRVGRNTEAFFGQGTRLTVV.

The V and J genes are TRBV29-1 and TRBJ2-2, with D possibly TRBD2 on 6 matching bases. Germline CDR1 is SQVTM and CDR2 is ANQGSEA. The CDR3 spans 14 residues. The germline V and J ends were trimmed by 6 bases and 0 bases, with 11 bases remaining between them. The CDR3 loop reads CSVRRDSNTGELFF. For the CDR3, the DNA is TGCAGCGTCCGCCGGGACTCGAACACCGGGGAGCTGTTTTTT.

The chain has TRBV5-1 and TRBJ1-5; 11 bases are a match to TRBD1. Per germline, CDR1 SGHRS and CDR2 YFSETQ. The CDR3 runs to 17 residues. J lost 3 bases, V lost 4 bases, and 9 bases had no gene match. The CDR3 nucleotides are TGCGCCAGCAGCCCCGGGACAGGGGGACCCTTCAATCAGCCCCAGCATTTT. Translated: CASSPGTGGPFNQPQHF.

The count of this clone is one. The genes are TRBV7-2 and TRBJ2-2; unclear D gene. CDR3 length: 14 amino acids. CDR1 and CDR2 from the germline V gene are SGHTA and FQGNSA. Trimming took off 5 bases at V and 3 bases at J, with 10 bases between the two ends. The CDR3 sequence is CASSPLPYTGELFF. CDR3 sequence (DNA): TGTGCCAGCAGCCCCCTCCCCTACACCGGGGAGCTGTTTTTT. Looking up the rest from reference TRBV7-2 and TRBJ2-2 gives the full variable domain: GAGVSQSPSNKVTEKGKDVELRCDPISGHTALYWYRQSLGQGLEFLIYFQGNSAPDKSGLPSDRFSAERTGGSVSTLTIQRTQQEDSAVYLCASSPLPYTGELFFGEGSRLTVL.

The chain carries TRBV28 and TRBJ2-4; maybe TRBD2 (6 bases). The V gene's germline CDR1 is MDHEN and CDR2 SYDVKM. The CDR3 is made up of 15 amino acids. With 5 bases removed from V and 4 bases from J, the gap between germline ends came to 15 bases. CDR3 amino acids: CASSPGTSLKNIQYF. The DNA of the CDR3 is TGTGCCAGCAGTCCTGGGACTTCCTTGAAAAACATTCAGTACTTC.